Reported below is one T cell receptor beta chain. Clones were sequenced by immunoSEQ multiplex PCR, and TCRdb holds only the in-frame ones, with some missing. This table holds about 160,000 clones, approximately 80% found once. These data belong to a study of blood T cell repertoires in COVID-19. V shed 2 bases and J 4 bases; nucleotides not matched to a gene: 4. The CDR3 sequence is 14 residues long. Germline CDR1 reads GTSNPN; CDR2 reads SVGIG (reference sequence). Material for sequencing was peripheral blood. This sequence originates from a woman aged 60-70 years with acute or convalescent COVID-19. V gene TRBV30 combines with J gene TRBJ2-3; 9 bases line up with TRBD2. In DNA form, the CDR3 reads TGTGCCTGGAGTCTTGCGGGGGGGCCAGATACGCAGTATTTT. Protein product: CAWSLAGGPDTQYF.